This T cell receptor beta chain was identified during a study of identical twins. Only a few counts were recorded for this clonotype. TCRdb processed the 5' RACE reads anew with MiXCR; each CDR3 protein has one entry. The sample has about 470,000 distinct CDR3 sequences, approximately 24% seen once. The CDR3 length is 15 residues. From germline, CDR1 is MNHEY and CDR2 SVGAGI. Deletions cut 0 bases from V and 0 bases from J, with 6 bases between. The same specimen was also included in a second study, on T cells expressing NK-cell markers. According to that study: HCMV specificity of the expanded NKG2C+ T cell clones was not established.

The sequence was collected from a woman in her late teens or twenties in good health. The rearrangement uses TRBV6-5 and TRBJ2-4; D uncertain. The sequencing input was CD4+ T cells sorted from blood. Written as DNA, the CDR3 is TGTGCCAGCAGTTACTCGAAGCTAGCCAAAAACATTCAGTACTTC. As protein: CASSYSKLAKNIQYF.